This T cell receptor (beta chain) was found in a study of PD-L1 blockade in urothelial cancer. The CDR3 spans 14 residues. Trimming took 0 bases from V and 5 from J, leaving 11 bases between them. From germline, CDR1 is SQVTM and CDR2 ANQGSEA. TCRdb's table, derived via immunoSEQ multiplex PCR, lists solely in-frame clones and lacks some. The sample shows roughly 60,000 clones, around 79% of them seen only once. The clonotype was recovered from a man between 65 and 80 years old with urothelial cancer. This sequence joins TRBV29-1 and TRBJ2-1; D gene uncertain. The starting material was PBMCs, obtained around atezolizumab (anti-PD-L1) treatment. The DNA for the CDR3 is TGCAGCGTTGAAGAGCCCGTGCAGAACAATGAGCAGTTCTTC. As protein: CSVEEPVQNNEQFF.